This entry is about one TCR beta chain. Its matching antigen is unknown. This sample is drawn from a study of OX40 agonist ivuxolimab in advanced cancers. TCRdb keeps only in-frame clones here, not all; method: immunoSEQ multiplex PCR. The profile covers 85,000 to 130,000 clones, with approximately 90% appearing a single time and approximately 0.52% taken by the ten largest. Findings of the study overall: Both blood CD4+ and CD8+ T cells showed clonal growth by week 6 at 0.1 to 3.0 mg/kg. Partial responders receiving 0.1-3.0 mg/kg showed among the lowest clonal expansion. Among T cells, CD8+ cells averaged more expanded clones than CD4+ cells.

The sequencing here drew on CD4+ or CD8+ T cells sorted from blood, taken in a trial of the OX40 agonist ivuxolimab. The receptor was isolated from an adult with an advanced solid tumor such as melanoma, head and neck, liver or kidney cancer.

CDR3 loop: CASREGTPGNTIYF. Written as DNA, the CDR3 is TGTGCCAGCAGAGAGGGGACGCCCGGAAACACCATATATTTT. The chain combines TRBV6-1 with TRBJ1-3; TRBD1 might be the D (5 bases). The CDR3 sequence is 14 residues long. The germline V and J ends were trimmed by 6 bases and 4 bases, with 13 bases remaining between them. Looked up from germline, CDR1 is MNHNS and CDR2 is SASEGT.